Presented here are 13 T cell receptor beta chains from one specimen sequenced in a study of T-cell reconstitution after alpha-beta-depleted transplantation in children. Molecular barcoding with unique molecular identifiers was used for the TCRbeta library. TCRdb reprocessed the PCR reads with MiXCR, giving one entry per CDR3 protein. The sample yields 280,000 or so distinct CDR3 sequences, roughly 11% seen once. Source: peripheral blood, taken 180 days after TCRalphabeta/CD19-depleted stem cell transplant. These receptors came from a male patient between 2 and 10 years old who had a stem cell transplant for chronic granulomatous disease, so the T cells may come from the graft donor.

This clonotype showed up many times. The rearrangement joins TRBV4-1 to TRBJ2-5; 12 bases line up with TRBD2. CDR1 is MGHRA, CDR2 YSYEKL, per germline. This CDR3 contains 17 residues. Unmatched junction bases numbered 10, after V lost 3 bases and J lost 5 bases. The CDR3 here is CASSHPSGGAGFETQYF. The CDR3 DNA reads as TGCGCCAGCAGCCACCCTAGCGGGGGGGCGGGGTTTGAGACCCAGTACTTC.

There are many counts of this clonotype. The chain combines TRBV12-3 or TRBV12-4 with TRBJ2-3; 7 nucleotides align to TRBD1. CDR3 length: 14 residues. V dropped 6 bases and J dropped 2; count of bases not matched to a gene: 5. Here the CDR3 DNA reads TGTGCCAGCAGCACAGGGGATTCCACAGATACGCAGTATTTT. Its translation: CASSTGDSTDTQYF.

This clonotype appeared many times. This chain uses TRBV6-2 or TRBV6-3 with TRBJ2-1; TRBD2 is a possible D gene (6 bases). The CDR3 consists of 13 residues. Germline loops: CDR1 MNHEY, CDR2 SVGEGT. V lost 11 bases and J lost 1, with 12 bases in between. The DNA of the CDR3 is TGTGCCGGCGCCCGGGGGTCCTACAATGAGCAGTTCTTC. Its translation: CAGARGSYNEQFF.

The V call is TRBV18, the J call TRBJ1-2; 9 bases are a match to TRBD1. This CDR3 has 13 residues. The germline gives CDR1 KGHSH, CDR2 LQKENI. J lost 6 bases, V lost 4 bases, and 3 bases had no gene match. The chain's CDR3 is CASSRDRGNGYTF. CDR3 bases: TGTGCCAGCTCACGCGACAGGGGGAATGGCTACACCTTC. Combining the CDR3 with reference TRBV18 and TRBJ1-2 gives the whole variable domain NAGVMQNPRHLVRRRGQEARLRCSPMKGHSHVYWYRQLPEEGLKFMVYLQKENIIDESGMPKERFSAEFPKEGPSILRIQQVVRGDSAAYFCASSRDRGNGYTFGSGTRLTVV.

The table lists this clonotype with many counts. The J gene is TRBJ1-1, the V gene TRBV28; no clear D. Trimming cost V 7 bases and J 4 bases, with 16 bases left between them. This CDR3 region has 14 residues. Germline-derived CDR1 and CDR2 are MDHEN and SYDVKM. The CDR3 protein is CASTKARGGTEAFF. In DNA, the CDR3 is TGTGCCAGCACCAAGGCACGTGGTGGCACTGAAGCTTTCTTT.

This clonotype was observed a handful of times. The V and J genes are TRBV18 and TRBJ2-1; 9 bases are shared with TRBD2. The CDR3 runs to 18 residues. V lost 1 base and J lost 7; bases outside the gene matches: 14. Germline V gene lookup returns CDR1 KGHSH and CDR2 LQKENI. The CDR3 here is CASSPQSRGLASLNEQFF. In DNA, the CDR3 is TGTGCCAGCTCACCACAGTCCCGAGGACTAGCGAGTCTAAATGAGCAGTTCTTC.

Worth noting for this clonotype: A much larger clone sits a single nucleotide away, making a read error possible. The chain couples TRBV18 to TRBJ2-7, with 8 bases aligning to TRBD1. The CDR3 spans 14 residues. Germline values: CDR1 KGHSH, CDR2 LQKENI. With V trimmed by 3 bases and J by 9 bases, 10 bases remained unmatched. CDR3 loop: CASSPGQGTHAQYF. The CDR3 nucleotides are TGTGCCAGCTCACCCGGACAGGGAACCCACGCGCAGTACTTC.

This clonotype was counted at least ten times. The chain couples TRBV12-3 or TRBV12-4 to TRBJ1-4, with D unresolved. CDR3 length: 12 residues. V dropped 2 bases and J dropped 7 bases, with 5 bases sitting between them. Written as DNA, the CDR3 is TGTGCCAGCAGTTTACAGCCTGAAAAACTGTTTTTT. It codes for CASSLQPEKLFF.

This clonotype was detected ten times or more. This chain links TRBV10-1 with TRBJ2-1, with TRBD2 as a possible D gene (5 bases). V shed 0 bases and J shed 7 bases, with 16 bases lying between them. The CDR3 totals 16 residues. Germline assignment: CDR1 WNHNN and CDR2 SYGVQD (reference sequence). The CDR3 loop reads CASSESRLALGNEQFF. CDR3 DNA: TGCGCCAGCAGTGAGTCGCGGCTAGCCCTTGGGAATGAGCAGTTCTTC.

This clonotype came up a few times. CDR3: CASGLAGAQETQYF. The CDR3 DNA follows: TGTGCCTCAGGACTAGCGGGAGCCCAAGAGACCCAGTACTTC. The chain uses TRBV25-1 and TRBJ2-5; 13 nucleotides line up with TRBD2. The CDR3 extends over 14 amino acids. Germline V gene data show CDR1 as MGHDK and CDR2 as SYGVNS. Trimming at V came to 11 bases and at J to 1 base, leaving 4 bases not matched to a gene. The entire variable domain, with the rest obtained from reference TRBV25-1 and TRBJ2-5, is as follows: EADIYQTPRYLVIGTGKKITLECSQTMGHDKMYWYQQDPGMELHLIHYSYGVNSTEKGDLSSESTVSRIRTEHFPLTLESARPSHTSQYLCASGLAGAQETQYFGPGTRLLVL.

This clonotype was observed at least ten times. This rearrangement joins TRBV5-1 to TRBJ2-5; 14 bases match TRBD2. This CDR3 has 15 amino acids. The J segment lost 7 bases and the V segment lost 5 bases, leaving 7 bases of the junction unmatched. Germline V CDR1 and CDR2: SGHRS, YFSETQ. The CDR3 sequence: CASRSTSGGAGTQYF. CDR3 coding DNA: TGCGCCAGCAGATCGACTAGCGGGGGGGCCGGGACCCAGTACTTC. The whole variable domain, filled in from reference TRBV5-1 and TRBJ2-5, reads KAGVTQTPRYLIKTRGQQVTLSCSPISGHRSVSWYQQTPGQGLQFLFEYFSETQRNKGNFPGRFSGRQFSNSRSEMNVSTLELGDSALYLCASRSTSGGAGTQYFGPGTRLLVL.

V gene TRBV2 combines with J gene TRBJ1-4; no reliable D call. This CDR3 spans 16 amino acids. With 4 bases removed from V and 7 bases from J, the gap between germline ends came to 19 bases. The V gene's germline CDR1 is SNHLY and CDR2 FYNNEI. Here the CDR3 DNA reads TGTGCCAGCAGTGCGCCGGCGGCGTCGACGGGTGAAAAACTGTTTTTT. Translating gives CASSAPAASTGEKLFF.

This clonotype has at least ten counts. This rearrangement joins TRBV20-1 to TRBJ1-1, with D perhaps matching TRBD1 (5 bases). CDR1 and CDR2 from the germline V gene are DFQATT and SNEGSKA (reference sequence). Deletions cut 2 bases from V and 5 bases from J, with 15 bases between. The CDR3 consists of 14 residues. The DNA of the CDR3 is TGCAGTGCTAGAAGGGTACAGGCTTATACTGAAGCTTTCTTT. This codes for CSARRVQAYTEAFF.